This T cell receptor (beta chain) was captured by sequencing in a study of cytomegalovirus exposure and HLA in healthy donors. Study summary: Earlier, 150 million to 200 million T cells were analyzed, and 90 million to 140 million unique TCR beta sequences were found among them.

The V and J ends lost 3 bases and 2 bases, in that order; junction bases with no gene match: 2. The CDR3 spans 15 residues. Germline lookup yields CDR1 SGHRS and CDR2 YFSETQ. The PCR used 60 Vbeta and 13 Jbeta primers. TCRdb's copy holds only in-frame clones and misses some; the assay was immunoSEQ multiplex PCR. This sample has roughly 43,000 clones, with around two thirds found just once. The receptor was derived from a human donor in good health. The source material was PBMCs. This chain joins TRBV5-1 and TRBJ2-7; TRBD2 aligns across 13 bases. CDR3 sequence: CASSSGTSGAYEQYF. CDR3 DNA: TGCGCCAGCAGCTCCGGGACTAGCGGGGCCTACGAGCAGTACTTC.